A single sample gave rise to the 27 T cell receptor beta chains below, sequenced in a study of blood T cell repertoires in COVID-19. Sequencing was performed with immunoSEQ multiplex PCR; in TCRdb, only in-frame clones are kept and a portion is missing. The table has over 200,000 clones, roughly 87% seen once. Sequencing used peripheral blood. These receptors came from a man in his forties with active or convalescent COVID-19.

The chain couples TRBV5-1 to TRBJ2-3; TRBD2 agrees at 13 bases. From germline, CDR1 is SGHRS and CDR2 YFSETQ. The CDR3 spans 16 residues. The V and J ends lost 2 bases and 6 bases, in that order; junction bases with no gene match: 6. CDR3 coding DNA: TGCGCCAGCAGCTTAACTAGCGGGGGGGCAGCGGATACGCAGTATTTT. Its protein product is CASSLTSGGAADTQYF.

The chain carries TRBV5-5 and TRBJ1-4; the match to TRBD1 covers 7 bases. From germline, CDR1 is SGHKS and CDR2 YYEKEE (reference sequence). The CDR3 contains 18 residues. With V trimmed by 2 bases and J by 2 bases, 12 bases remained unmatched. The CDR3 bases are TGTGCCAGCAGCTTACCGACAGGGACGATCTCCACTAATGAAAAACTGTTTTTT. Its translation: CASSLPTGTISTNEKLFF.

The genes are TRBV7-9 and TRBJ2-7; D perhaps matches TRBD1 (5 bases). V was cut by 5 bases and J by 0 bases, with 14 bases left in between. CDR1 is SEHNR, CDR2 FQNEAQ, per germline (reference sequence). The CDR3 extends over 15 amino acids. Here the CDR3 DNA reads TGTGCCAGCAGCCTCGCAGGGCTCAGCTCCTACGAGCAGTACTTC. As protein: CASSLAGLSSYEQYF.

The rearrangement links TRBV5-1 to TRBJ1-4; D ambiguous. CDR3 size: 15 residues. V dropped 1 base and J dropped 3 bases, with 10 bases sitting between them. Germline V gene lookup returns CDR1 SGHRS and CDR2 YFSETQ. The chain's CDR3 is CASSLYGGPNEKLFF. CDR3 DNA sequence: TGCGCCAGCAGCTTGTATGGAGGCCCTAATGAAAAACTGTTTTTT.

This chain links TRBV5-1 with TRBJ1-3, with 7 bases matching TRBD1. The CDR3 has 16 amino acids. Germline loops: CDR1 SGHRS, CDR2 YFSETQ. The junction had 7 bases not matched to a gene; V was cut back by 4 bases and J by 0 bases. Here the CDR3 DNA reads TGCGCCAGCAGCCGGGACAGACTTTTCTCTGGAAACACCATATATTTT. The encoded protein is CASSRDRLFSGNTIYF.

The table lists this clone with a few counts. The chain has TRBV5-4 and TRBJ1-1; 8 nucleotides match TRBD1. CDR1 SGHNT and CDR2 YYREEE come from the germline V gene (reference sequence). The CDR3 covers 16 residues. J was trimmed by 1 base and V by 4 bases; bases with no gene match: 9. Here the CDR3 DNA reads TGTGCCAGCAGCCTCGGACAGGGTTATGGGAACACTGAAGCTTTCTTT. This translates into CASSLGQGYGNTEAFF.

The V call is TRBV9, the J call TRBJ1-2; 7 nucleotides align to TRBD1. The junction had 13 bases not matched to a gene; V was cut back by 3 bases and J by 5 bases. CDR3 length: 16 residues. In germline, CDR1 is SGDLS, CDR2 YYNGEE. The CDR3, as DNA: TGTGCCAGCAGCGAATCGACAGGGACAGAGGGGTATGGCTACACCTTC. Its translation is CASSESTGTEGYGYTF. The full variable domain, with the rest looked up from reference TRBV9 and TRBJ1-2, is DSGVTQTPKHLITATGQRVTLRCSPRSGDLSVYWYQQSLDQGLQFLIQYYNGEERAKGNILERFSAQQFPDLHSELNLSSLELGDSALYFCASSESTGTEGYGYTFGSGTRLTVV.

For the CDR3, the DNA is TGTGCCAGCAGTTTGAGGGCAGTTTTATCGGGAGGGCCGAATGAGCAGTTCTTC. Residues: CASSLRAVLSGGPNEQFF. V and J are TRBV27 and TRBJ2-1; TRBD2 agrees at 8 bases. CDR3 length equals 18 residues. Per germline, CDR1 MNHEY and CDR2 SMNVEV (reference sequence). The trim removed 3 bases at V and 7 bases at J, leaving 17 bases unmatched.

The V and J genes are TRBV18 and TRBJ2-7, with unresolved D. The V end lost 4 bases, the J end lost 1 base, and 11 bases lay between the germline ends. Germline CDR1 KGHSH, CDR2 LQKENI. The CDR3 contains 14 residues. Written as DNA, the CDR3 is TGTGCCAGCTCACTCCCCAGTCGTTCCTACGAGCAGTACTTC. Amino acids: CASSLPSRSYEQYF.

The genes are TRBV5-1 and TRBJ2-5, with a possible D match to TRBD2 (5 bases). The CDR3 loop spans 13 amino acids. Trimming cost V 4 bases and J 5 bases, with 12 bases left between them. Per germline, CDR1 SGHRS and CDR2 YFSETQ. The CDR3 here is CASSAAALETQYF. DNA of the CDR3: TGCGCCAGCAGCGCAGCGGCTTTGGAGACCCAGTACTTC.

The chain links TRBV7-8 to TRBJ1-1; D is possibly TRBD1 (6 bases). V lost 6 bases and J 5 bases, leaving 16 bases between the germline ends. Germline-derived CDR1 and CDR2 are SGHVS and FQNEAQ. The CDR3 length is 14 residues. The CDR3 nucleotides read TGTGCCAGCAGGGGCGGGGGGGCGTGGACTGAAGCTTTCTTT. Translating it yields CASRGGGAWTEAFF. The complete variable domain, with remaining parts taken from reference TRBV7-8 and TRBJ1-1, reads GAGVSQSPRYKVAKRGQDVALRCDPISGHVSLFWYQQALGQGPEFLTYFQNEAQLDKSGLPSDRFFAERPEGSVSTLKIQRTQQEDSAVYLCASRGGGAWTEAFFGQGTRLTVV.

The rearrangement links TRBV19 to TRBJ1-2, with D unresolved. V was trimmed by 6 bases and J by 8 bases, leaving 16 bases between them. This CDR3 is 13 amino acids long. Looked up from germline, CDR1 is LNHDA and CDR2 is SQIVND (reference sequence). As DNA, the CDR3 is TGTGCCAGTAGGGGCGCACACTCGCACGGCTACACCTTC. It codes for CASRGAHSHGYTF. Together with reference TRBV19 and TRBJ1-2, the CDR3 gives the full variable domain: DGGITQSPKYLFRKEGQNVTLSCEQNLNHDAMYWYRQDPGQGLRLIYYSQIVNDFQKGDIAEGYSVSREKKESFPLTVTSAQKNPTAFYLCASRGAHSHGYTFGSGTRLTVV.

This sequence joins TRBV2 and TRBJ2-1; a possible D gene is TRBD2 (6 bases). Germline V lookup: CDR1 SNHLY, CDR2 FYNNEI. The CDR3 extends over 16 amino acids. Trimming took 3 bases from V and 3 from J, leaving 15 bases between them. CDR3: CASSDLGLGVYNEQFF. In DNA form, the CDR3 reads TGTGCCAGCAGTGATTTGGGACTGGGCGTCTACAATGAGCAGTTCTTC.

Concerning this clone: This sample also contains other DNA sequences that code for the same CDR3. This sequence joins TRBV27 and TRBJ2-7; D is unclear. The CDR3 consists of 13 residues. Germline V gene data show CDR1 as MNHEY and CDR2 as SMNVEV (reference sequence). V lost 0 bases to trimming and J lost 2 bases, with 5 bases between them. The CDR3, as DNA: TGTGCCAGCAGTTTATCCCCTGCCTACGAGCAGTACTTC. As protein: CASSLSPAYEQYF.

This clone was observed once. This chain uses TRBV6-7 with TRBJ1-5, with TRBD1 matching over 7 bases. TRBV6-7 is an ORF for which the function is uncertain. V shed 0 bases and J 2 bases; nucleotides not matched to a gene: 16. The CDR3 contains 20 residues. This CDR3 reads CASSYSHPGTAQGGNQPQHF. CDR3 coding DNA: TGTGCCAGCAGTTACTCCCACCCAGGGACAGCCCAAGGTGGCAATCAGCCCCAGCATTTT.

V gene TRBV30 combines with J gene TRBJ1-1; D is possibly TRBD1 (5 bases). With 1 base removed from V and 10 bases from J, the gap between germline ends came to 10 bases. Germline values: CDR1 GTSNPN, CDR2 SVGIG (reference sequence). The CDR3 has 11 amino acids. In DNA, the CDR3 is TGTGCCTGGAGTGAGGATAGGGGAGCTTTCTTT. It codes for CAWSEDRGAFF.

CDR3 DNA: TGTGCCAGCTCACCAGCAGGGACAGGGCCTTCACCCCTCCACTTT. As protein: CASSPAGTGPSPLHF. The chain has TRBV18 and TRBJ1-6; TRBD1 matches at 9 bases. Germline V gene data show CDR1 as KGHSH and CDR2 as LQKENI. Losses at the gene ends were 2 bases for V and 9 bases for J; bases not matched to a gene: 5. CDR3 size: 15 residues.

The chain is built from TRBV12-3 or TRBV12-4 and TRBJ1-1; possible D gene TRBD1, 5 bases. The CDR3 consists of 11 residues. V was cut by 4 bases and J by 8 bases, with 8 bases left in between. CDR3 amino acids: CASSSGREAFF. CDR3 nucleotides: TGTGCCAGCAGTTCAGGGCGGGAAGCTTTCTTT.

The chain links TRBV27 to TRBJ2-5, with 9 positions matching TRBD1. This CDR3 contains 13 residues. The junction had 1 base not matched to a gene; V was cut back by 4 bases and J by 4 bases. Germline V gene sequence: CDR1 MNHEY, CDR2 SMNVEV (reference sequence). The CDR3 sequence is CASSSDRGETQYF. The DNA of the CDR3 is TGTGCCAGCAGTTCGGACAGGGGAGAGACCCAGTACTTC.

The rearrangement links TRBV27 to TRBJ2-2, with D perhaps matching TRBD1 (5 bases). The V gene lost 1 base and the J gene lost 2 bases, with 14 bases spanning the gap. CDR1 and CDR2 from the germline V gene are MNHEY and SMNVEV (reference sequence). The CDR3 contains 17 residues. CDR3 coding DNA: TGTGCCAGCAGTTTATTTGGTGAAGGGGCAAACACCGGGGAGCTGTTTTTT. This translates into CASSLFGEGANTGELFF.

The rearrangement links TRBV6-5 to TRBJ1-4; 7 bases agree with TRBD1. The CDR3 is 14 amino acids. Per germline, CDR1 MNHEY and CDR2 SVGAGI. J gave up 5 bases and V 6 bases, and 6 bases lay outside the gene matches. The DNA for the CDR3 is TGTGCCAGCAGCCGGGACAGTAGCAATGAAAAACTGTTTTTT. This translates into CASSRDSSNEKLFF.

The chain has TRBV24-1 and TRBJ1-2; a possible D gene is TRBD1 (6 bases). Trimming pared 0 bases from V and 8 bases from J, leaving 24 bases between. There are 18 residues in the CDR3. Germline V gene lookup returns CDR1 KGHDR and CDR2 SFDVKD. The DNA of the CDR3 is TGTGCCACCAGTGATTTGTGGGGGTTGGGAAAGGGGGAGCGAGGCTACACCTTC. Protein product: CATSDLWGLGKGERGYTF.

The chain joins TRBV5-6 to TRBJ1-5; weak D call: TRBD1 (5 bases). Germline V gene lookup returns CDR1 SGHDT and CDR2 YYEEEE. V was cut by 0 bases and J by 3 bases, with 7 bases left in between. This CDR3 contains 14 residues. CDR3 coding DNA: TGTGCCAGCAGCTTGGGACAGACCAATCAGCCCCAGCATTTT. It encodes CASSLGQTNQPQHF.

This clone was counted once. The rearrangement joins TRBV12-5 to TRBJ1-4; D perhaps matches TRBD1 (5 bases). The CDR3 consists of 14 residues. CDR1 is LGHNT, CDR2 FRNRAP, per germline. The V gene lost 2 bases and the J gene lost 8 bases, with 12 bases spanning the gap. The CDR3 sequence is CASGLTGRVEKLFF. The CDR3 bases are TGTGCTAGTGGTTTGACAGGACGGGTGGAAAAACTGTTTTTT.

The chain joins TRBV28 to TRBJ2-7; 8 bases match TRBD2. Germline CDR1 MDHEN, CDR2 SYDVKM. This CDR3 has 12 amino acids. Trimming cost V 7 bases and J 6 bases; bases outside gene matches: 5. This CDR3 reads CASNSRGGEQYF. Here the CDR3 DNA reads TGTGCCAGCAATTCCCGGGGGGGCGAGCAGTACTTC.

This clone has only a few counts. The chain carries TRBV28 and TRBJ1-5, with D perhaps TRBD1 (6 bases). Germline CDR1 is MDHEN and CDR2 is SYDVKM. Between the trimmed V and J ends, which lost 7 bases and 4 bases, there was a span of 17 bases. This CDR3 spans 15 amino acids. This CDR3 reads CASIGAGGRNQPQHF. In nucleotides, the CDR3 is TGTGCCAGCATAGGGGCGGGGGGCAGGAATCAGCCCCAGCATTTT.

The chain is built from TRBV21-1 and TRBJ1-4; the D call TRBD1 from the table was never checked on the DNA. TRBV21-1 is a recognized pseudogene. CDR3 size: 17 residues. CDR3 sequence: CASSKGPGGTVDEKLFF. The CDR3 DNA follows: TGTGCCAGCAGCAAAGGGCCAGGGGGTACCGTCGATGAAAAACTGTTTTTT.